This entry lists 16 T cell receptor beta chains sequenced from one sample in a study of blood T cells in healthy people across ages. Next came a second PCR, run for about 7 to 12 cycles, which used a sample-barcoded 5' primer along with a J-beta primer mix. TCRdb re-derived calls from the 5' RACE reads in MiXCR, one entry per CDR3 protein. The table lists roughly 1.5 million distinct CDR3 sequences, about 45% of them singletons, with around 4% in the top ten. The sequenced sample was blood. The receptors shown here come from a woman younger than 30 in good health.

DNA of the CDR3: TGTGCCAGCAAGAGACTGGAAGTAGATACGCAGTATTTT. Residues: CASKRLEVDTQYF. This sequence joins TRBV6-5 and TRBJ2-3, with D unclear. The CDR3 has 13 amino acids. Germline loops: CDR1 MNHEY, CDR2 SVGAGI. Trimming removed 7 bases from V and 5 bases from J, with 13 bases in between.

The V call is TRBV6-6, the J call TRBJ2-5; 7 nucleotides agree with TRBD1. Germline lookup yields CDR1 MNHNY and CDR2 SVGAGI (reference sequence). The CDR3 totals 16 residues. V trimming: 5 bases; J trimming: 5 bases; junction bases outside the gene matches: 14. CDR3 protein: CASSNRDRQTQETQYF. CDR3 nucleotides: TGTGCCAGCAGTAACCGGGACAGACAGACCCAGGAGACCCAGTACTTC.

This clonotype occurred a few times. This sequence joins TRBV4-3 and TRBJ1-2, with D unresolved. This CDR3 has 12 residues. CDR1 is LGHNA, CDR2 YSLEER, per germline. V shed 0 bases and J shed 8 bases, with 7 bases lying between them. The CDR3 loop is CASSQEGWGYTF. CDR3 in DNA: TGCGCCAGCAGCCAAGAGGGATGGGGCTACACCTTC.

The CDR3 loop reads CASSLEWSSGSYEQYF. The CDR3 DNA follows: TGTGCCAGCAGCTTAGAGTGGAGTAGCGGCTCCTACGAGCAGTACTTC. The chain is built from TRBV7-6 and TRBJ2-7; perhaps TRBD2 as D (6 bases). Germline assignment: CDR1 SGHVS and CDR2 FNYEAQ. V lost 1 base to trimming and J lost 0 bases, with 13 bases between them. This CDR3 has 16 amino acids. The entire variable domain, with the rest obtained from reference TRBV7-6 and TRBJ2-7, is as follows: GAGVSQSPRYKVTKRGQDVALRCDPISGHVSLYWYRQALGQGPEFLTYFNYEAQQDKSGLPNDRFSAERPEGSISTLTIQRTEQRDSAMYRCASSLEWSSGSYEQYFGPGTRLTVT.

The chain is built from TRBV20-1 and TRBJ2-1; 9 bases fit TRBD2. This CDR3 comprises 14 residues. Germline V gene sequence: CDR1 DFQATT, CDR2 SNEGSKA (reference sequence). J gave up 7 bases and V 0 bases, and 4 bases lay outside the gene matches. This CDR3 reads CSARDQREVNEQFF. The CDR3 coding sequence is TGCAGTGCTAGAGATCAGCGGGAGGTAAATGAGCAGTTCTTC.

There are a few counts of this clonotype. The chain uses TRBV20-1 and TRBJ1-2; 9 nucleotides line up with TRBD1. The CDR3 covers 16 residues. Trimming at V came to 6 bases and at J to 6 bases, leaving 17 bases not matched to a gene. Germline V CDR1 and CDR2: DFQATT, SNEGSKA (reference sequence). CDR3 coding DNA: TGCAGTGCCCGGGACAGGGTACGCTTTCGCGGAGATGGCTACACCTTC. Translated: CSARDRVRFRGDGYTF.

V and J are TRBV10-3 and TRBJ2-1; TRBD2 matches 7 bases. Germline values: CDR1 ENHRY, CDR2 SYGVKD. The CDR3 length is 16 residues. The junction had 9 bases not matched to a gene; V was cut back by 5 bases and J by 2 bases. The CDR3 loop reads CAISRGLAEPYNEQFF. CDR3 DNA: TGTGCCATCAGTCGAGGGCTAGCGGAGCCCTACAATGAGCAGTTCTTC.

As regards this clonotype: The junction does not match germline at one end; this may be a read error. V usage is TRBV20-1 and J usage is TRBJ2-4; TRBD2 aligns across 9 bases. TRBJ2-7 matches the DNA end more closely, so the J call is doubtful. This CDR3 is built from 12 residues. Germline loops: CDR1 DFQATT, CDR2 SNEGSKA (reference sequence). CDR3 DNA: TGCAGGGCTATTAGCGGGAGCTACGAGCAGTACTTC. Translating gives CRAISGSYEQYF.

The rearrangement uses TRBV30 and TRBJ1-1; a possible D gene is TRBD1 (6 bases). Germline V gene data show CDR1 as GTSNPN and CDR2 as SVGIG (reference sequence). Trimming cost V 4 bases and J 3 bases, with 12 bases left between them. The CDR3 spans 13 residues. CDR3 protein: CAWNRVSDTEAFF. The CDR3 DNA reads TGTGCCTGGAACAGGGTTTCGGACACTGAAGCTTTCTTT.

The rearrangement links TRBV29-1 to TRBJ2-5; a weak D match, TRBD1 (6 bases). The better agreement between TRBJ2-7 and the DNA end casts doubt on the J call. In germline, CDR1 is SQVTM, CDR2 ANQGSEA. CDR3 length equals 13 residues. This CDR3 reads CSVEKQGSYEQYF. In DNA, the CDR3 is TGCAGCGTTGAAAAACAGGGTTCCTACGAGCAGTACTTC.

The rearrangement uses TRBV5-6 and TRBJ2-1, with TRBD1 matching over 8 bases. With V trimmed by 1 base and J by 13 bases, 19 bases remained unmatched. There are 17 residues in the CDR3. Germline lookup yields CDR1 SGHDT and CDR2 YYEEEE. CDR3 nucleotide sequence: TGTGCCAGCAGCTTGAAAAGGGGCAGGGGGCTGTGGGAGACCCAGTTCTTC. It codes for CASSLKRGRGLWETQFF.

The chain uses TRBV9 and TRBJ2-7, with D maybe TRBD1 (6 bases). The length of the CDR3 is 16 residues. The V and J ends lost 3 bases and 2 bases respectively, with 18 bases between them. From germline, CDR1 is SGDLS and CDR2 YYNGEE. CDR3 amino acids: CASSDHRDNPAYEQYF. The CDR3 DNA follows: TGTGCCAGCAGCGATCACCGGGACAATCCTGCCTACGAGCAGTACTTC.

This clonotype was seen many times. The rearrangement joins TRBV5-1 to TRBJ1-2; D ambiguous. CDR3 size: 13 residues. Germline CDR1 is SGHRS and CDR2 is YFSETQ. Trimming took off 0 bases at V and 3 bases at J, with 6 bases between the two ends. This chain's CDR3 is CASSLVEDYGYTF. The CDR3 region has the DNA TGCGCCAGCAGCTTGGTGGAAGACTATGGCTACACCTTC.

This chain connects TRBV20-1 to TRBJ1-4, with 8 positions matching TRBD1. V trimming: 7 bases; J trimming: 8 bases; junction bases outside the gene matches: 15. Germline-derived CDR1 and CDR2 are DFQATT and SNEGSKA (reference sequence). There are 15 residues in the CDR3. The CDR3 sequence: CSDPLPDREYEKLFF. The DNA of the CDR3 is TGCAGTGACCCCTTACCGGACAGGGAGTACGAAAAACTGTTTTTT.

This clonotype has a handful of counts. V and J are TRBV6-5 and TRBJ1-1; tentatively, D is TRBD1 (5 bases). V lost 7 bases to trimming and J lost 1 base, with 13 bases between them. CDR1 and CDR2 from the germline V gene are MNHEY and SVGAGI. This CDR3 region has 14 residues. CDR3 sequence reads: CASILQVKNTEAFF. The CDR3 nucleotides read TGTGCCAGCATCCTACAGGTCAAGAACACTGAAGCTTTCTTT.

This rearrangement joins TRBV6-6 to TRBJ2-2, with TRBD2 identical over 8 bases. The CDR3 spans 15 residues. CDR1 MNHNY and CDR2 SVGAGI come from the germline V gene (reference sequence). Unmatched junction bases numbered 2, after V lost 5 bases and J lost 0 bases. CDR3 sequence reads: CASSGSGTNTGELFF. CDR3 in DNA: TGTGCCAGCAGTGGTAGCGGGACGAACACCGGGGAGCTGTTTTTT.